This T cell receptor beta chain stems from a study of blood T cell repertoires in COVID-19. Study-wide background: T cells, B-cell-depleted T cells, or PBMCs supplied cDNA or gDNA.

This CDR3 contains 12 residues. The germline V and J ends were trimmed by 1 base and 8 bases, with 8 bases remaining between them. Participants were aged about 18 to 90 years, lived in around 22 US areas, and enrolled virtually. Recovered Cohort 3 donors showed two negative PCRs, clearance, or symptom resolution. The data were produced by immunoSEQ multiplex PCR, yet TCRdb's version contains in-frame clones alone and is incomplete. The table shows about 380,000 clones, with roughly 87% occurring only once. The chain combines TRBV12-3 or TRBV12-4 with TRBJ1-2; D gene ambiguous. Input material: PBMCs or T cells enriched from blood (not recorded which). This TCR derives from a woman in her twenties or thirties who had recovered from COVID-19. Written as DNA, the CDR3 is TGTGCCAGCAGTTTAGGAGGGAGAGGCTACACCTTC. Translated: CASSLGGRGYTF.